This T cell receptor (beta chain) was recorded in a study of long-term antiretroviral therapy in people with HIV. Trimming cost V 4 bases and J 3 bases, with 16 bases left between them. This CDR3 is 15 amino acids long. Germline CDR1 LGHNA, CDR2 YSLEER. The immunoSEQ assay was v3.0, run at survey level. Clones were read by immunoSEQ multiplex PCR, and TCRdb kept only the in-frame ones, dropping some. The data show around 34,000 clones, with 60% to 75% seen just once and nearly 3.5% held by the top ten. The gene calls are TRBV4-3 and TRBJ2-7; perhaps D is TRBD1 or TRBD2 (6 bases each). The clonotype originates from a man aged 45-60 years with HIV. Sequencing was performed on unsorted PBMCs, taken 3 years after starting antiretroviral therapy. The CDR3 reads CASSRGVGGFYEQYF. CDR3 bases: TGCGCCAGCAGCCGCGGAGTGGGGGGCTTCTACGAGCAGTACTTC.